Sequencing of this T cell receptor beta chain was carried out in a study of patients and donors after allogeneic stem cell transplantation. From the RT-PCR reads, TCRdb called clonotypes with MiXCR, one entry per CDR3 protein. Of about 200,000 distinct CDR3 sequences in the sample, about 38% were seen once. V lost 4 bases and J 8 bases, leaving 20 bases between the germline ends. The CDR3 consists of 15 residues. Germline loops: CDR1 MDHEN, CDR2 SYDVKM. This chain links TRBV28 with TRBJ1-2, with D possibly matching TRBD1 (6 bases). Material: blood, either unsorted or a sorted T cell fraction (not recorded which). This sequence was found in a human donor who was either an allogeneic HSCT recipient or a stem cell or donor lymphocyte infusion donor (not recorded which). It is not recorded whose cells these are; they may come from a transplant donor. This chain's CDR3 is CASSSLLQGLQGYTF. CDR3 bases: TGTGCCAGCAGTTCTCTATTACAGGGTCTTCAGGGCTACACCTTC.